Included here is one T cell receptor (beta chain) sequence, with context. This clone was found a few times. Its antigen is not yet known. No much larger clonotype is one base removed from it; base qualities were not supplied. TCRbeta CDR3 regions were amplified from genomic DNA by means of the immunoSEQ Assay, a bias-controlled multiplex PCR. Regarding the original processing steps: The number of nucleated cells in each sample was estimated by amplification of reference gene primers within the assay. To quantify the absolute abundance of each unique TCRbeta CDR3 rearrangement, sequence reads were collapsed and filtered. For each sample, productive Simpson clonality was calculated by taking the square root of Simpson's diversity index across productive rearrangements. TCRdb holds this immuneACCESS table with in-frame rearrangements only. Some clones are missing; in checked studies, unresolved V genes explain under half, and the rest has no known cause. V, J and clone size derive from that table, while D and trimming were established from the DNA sequence. For this sample the table gives over 70,000 clones, of which about 80% were detected only once. Approximately 29% of the sample is in the top ten clones.

Collaborating institutions collected whole blood in K2EDTA tubes following their own protocols. For TCRbeta analysis, collaborator samples were shipped as frozen whole blood, as isolated PBMCs, or as DNA extracted from either sample type. This specimen belongs to a study of blood T cell repertoires in COVID-19 (dated by TCRdb to about 2020). Concerning the study at large: Collaborator samples came from the United States, Italy and Spain and covered acute and convalescent phases of COVID-19. The prospective study material was composed of cDNA or gDNA derived from T cells, B-cell-depleted T cells, or PBMCs. The dataset comprised deeply sampled blood TCRbeta repertoires from subjects exposed to, actively infected with, or recovered from COVID-19. A freely available public database, intended as a resource for researchers studying the immune response to SARS-CoV-2, is where the repertoires were released. Samples were obtained from the ongoing ImmuneRACE study (first 160 participants) and from about 1,300 subjects provided by 6 global collaborators. A de-identified subject ID, COVID-19 status, age in years and sex were almost always included in the sample metadata. Where available, HLA class I and class II types were obtained from metadata supplied by the sample provider rather than from assay-based typing.

Broad study findings and their caveats: Clinical and demographic metadata were provided uncurated, with the amount varying by source and participant.

The receptor comes from a human donor in a cohort sampled during active COVID-19. The sample taken for sequencing was peripheral blood.

The DNA sequence reads TGTGCCAGCAGGTCGACAGCGATGGATGGCTACACCTTC. The translation is CASRSTAMDGYTF. The chain is made from TRBV7-3 and TRBJ1-2; the D gene is perhaps TRBD1, on 5 matching bases. Cut back by 6 bases and 6 bases, the V and J ends lie 14 bases apart. From cysteine to phenylalanine, the CDR3 is 13 amino acids long. The kept DNA is CDR3 alone, 39 bases in frame from the first base. As encoded in the germline V gene, CDR1 is SGHTA while CDR2 is FQGTGA.